This TCR beta chain was documented in a study of vaccination and CD4 T cells after COVID-19. As for the study in general: Convalescent donors totaled six males and four females, including two who were Hispanic. Post-COVID draws followed diagnosis by a median roughly 100 days (range 35 to 161).

Scientists ran DNA taken from cultured CD4+ T cells through the Oncomine TCR Beta short-read assay for sequencing. TCRdb re-called the PCR reads through MiXCR, storing one row per CDR3 protein. This sample has 9,100 or so distinct CDR3 sequences, with 35% to 40% found just once. Specified treatment: 10-day PBMC culture with coronavirus spike peptide pools or control peptides (ViraFEST assay). Gathering of the CD4+ T cells, from the unexposed donor, took place before the COVID-19 pandemic (2011-2018). Of note for this clonotype: Its antigen is unknown.

Specimen: CD4+ T cells from blood, cultured in vitro. This TCR came from a human donor in good health.

The DNA for the CDR3 is TGCAGTGCTAGTGTGGCTACTGGGGCCAACGTCCTGACTTTC. Protein sequence: CSASVATGANVLTF. The chain recombines TRBV20-1 with TRBJ2-6; D not resolved. Per the germline V gene, CDR1 is DFQATT and CDR2 is SNEGSKA (reference sequence). The CDR3 is 14 amino acids. V was cut by 3 bases and J by 2 bases, with 8 bases left in between.